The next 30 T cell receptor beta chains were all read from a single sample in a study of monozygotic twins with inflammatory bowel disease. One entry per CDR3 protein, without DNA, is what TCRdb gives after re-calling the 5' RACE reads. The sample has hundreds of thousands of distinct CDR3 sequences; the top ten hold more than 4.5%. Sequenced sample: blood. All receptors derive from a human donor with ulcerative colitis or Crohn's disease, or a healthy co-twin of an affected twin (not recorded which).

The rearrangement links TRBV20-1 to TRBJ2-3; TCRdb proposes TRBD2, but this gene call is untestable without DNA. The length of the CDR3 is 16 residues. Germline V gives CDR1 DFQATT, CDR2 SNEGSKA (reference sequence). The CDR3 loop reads CSAGAASGGVTDTQYF.

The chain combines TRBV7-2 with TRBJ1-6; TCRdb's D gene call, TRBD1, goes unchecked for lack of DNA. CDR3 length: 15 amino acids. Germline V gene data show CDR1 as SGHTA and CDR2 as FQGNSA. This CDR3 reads CASSLTGTGYSPLHF.

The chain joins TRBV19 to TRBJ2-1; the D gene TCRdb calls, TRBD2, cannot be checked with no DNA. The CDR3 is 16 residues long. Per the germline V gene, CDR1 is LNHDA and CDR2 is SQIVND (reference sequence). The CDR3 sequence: CASSIGPSWSYNEQFF.

Here the CDR3 reads CAWSPSSQVSWSRTDTQYF. This chain uses TRBV30 with TRBJ2-3; with no DNA, the TCRdb D assignment of TRBD1 cannot be verified. This CDR3 comprises 19 residues. CDR1 and CDR2 from the germline V gene are GTSNPN and SVGIG (reference sequence).

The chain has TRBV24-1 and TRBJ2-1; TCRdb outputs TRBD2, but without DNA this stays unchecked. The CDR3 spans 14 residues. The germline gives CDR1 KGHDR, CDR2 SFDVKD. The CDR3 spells CATSSLDSYNEQFF.

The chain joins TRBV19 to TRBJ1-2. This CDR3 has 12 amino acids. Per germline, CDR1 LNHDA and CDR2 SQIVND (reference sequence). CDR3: CASSRTANGYTF.

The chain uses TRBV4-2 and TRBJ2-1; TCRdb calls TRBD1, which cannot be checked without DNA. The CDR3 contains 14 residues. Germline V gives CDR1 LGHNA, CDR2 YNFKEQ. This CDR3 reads CASRNRGPYNEQFF.

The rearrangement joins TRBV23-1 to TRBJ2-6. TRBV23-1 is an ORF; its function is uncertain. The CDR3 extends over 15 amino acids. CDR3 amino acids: CASSQERSGANVLTF.

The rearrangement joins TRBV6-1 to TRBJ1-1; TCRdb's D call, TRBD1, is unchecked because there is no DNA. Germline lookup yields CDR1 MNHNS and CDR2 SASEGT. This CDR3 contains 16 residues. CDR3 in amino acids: CASSRDRGLIGTEAFF.

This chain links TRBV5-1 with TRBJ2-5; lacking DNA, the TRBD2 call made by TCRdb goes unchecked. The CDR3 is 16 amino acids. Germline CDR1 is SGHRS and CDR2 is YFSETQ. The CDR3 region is CASSLILATTQETQYF.

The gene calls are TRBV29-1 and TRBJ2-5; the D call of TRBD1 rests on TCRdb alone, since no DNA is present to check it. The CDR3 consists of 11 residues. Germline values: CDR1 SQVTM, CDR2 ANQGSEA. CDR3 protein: CSVRPGETQYF.

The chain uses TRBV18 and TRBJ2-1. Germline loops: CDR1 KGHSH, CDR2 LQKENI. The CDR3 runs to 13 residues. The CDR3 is CASSPSLNDEQFF.

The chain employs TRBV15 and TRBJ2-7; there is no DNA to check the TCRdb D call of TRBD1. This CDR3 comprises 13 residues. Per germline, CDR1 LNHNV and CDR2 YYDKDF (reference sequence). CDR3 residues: CATSRTQGYEQYF.

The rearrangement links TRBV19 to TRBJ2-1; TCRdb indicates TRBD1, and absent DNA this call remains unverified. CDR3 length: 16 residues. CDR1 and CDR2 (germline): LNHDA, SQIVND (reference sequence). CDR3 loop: CASSKVLGEQNNEQFF.

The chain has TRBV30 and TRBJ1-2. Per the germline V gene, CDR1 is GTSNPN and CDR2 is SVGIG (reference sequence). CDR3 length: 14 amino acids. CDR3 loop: CAWTTVGNPDGYTF.

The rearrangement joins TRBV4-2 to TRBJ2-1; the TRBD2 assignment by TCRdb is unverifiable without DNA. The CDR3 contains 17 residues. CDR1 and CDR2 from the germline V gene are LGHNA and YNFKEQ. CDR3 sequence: CASSRTSGTDSYNEQFF.

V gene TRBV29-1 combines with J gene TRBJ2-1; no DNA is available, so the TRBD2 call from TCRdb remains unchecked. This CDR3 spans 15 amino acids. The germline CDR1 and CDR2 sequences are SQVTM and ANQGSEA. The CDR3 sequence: CSVGGGTGALNEQFF.

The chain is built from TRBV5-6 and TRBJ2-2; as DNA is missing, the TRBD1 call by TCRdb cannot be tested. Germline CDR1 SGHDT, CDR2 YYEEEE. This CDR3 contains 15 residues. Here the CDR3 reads CASSFRGVHAGELFF.

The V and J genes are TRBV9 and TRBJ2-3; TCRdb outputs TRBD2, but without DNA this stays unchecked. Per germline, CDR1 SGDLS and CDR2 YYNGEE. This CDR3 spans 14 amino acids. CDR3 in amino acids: CASSVTSGADTQYF.

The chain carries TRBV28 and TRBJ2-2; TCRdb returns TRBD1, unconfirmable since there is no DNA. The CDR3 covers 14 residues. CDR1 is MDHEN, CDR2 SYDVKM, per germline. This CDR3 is CASSAHDRGGELFF.

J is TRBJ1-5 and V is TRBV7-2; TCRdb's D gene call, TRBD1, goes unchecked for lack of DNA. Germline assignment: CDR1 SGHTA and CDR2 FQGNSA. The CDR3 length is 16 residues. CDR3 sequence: CASSLVATGGGQPQHF. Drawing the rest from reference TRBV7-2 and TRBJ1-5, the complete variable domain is GAGVSQSPSNKVTEKGKDVELRCDPISGHTALYWYRQSLGQGLEFLIYFQGNSAPDKSGLPSDRFSAERTGGSVSTLTIQRTQQEDSAVYLCASSLVATGGGQPQHFGDGTRLSIL.

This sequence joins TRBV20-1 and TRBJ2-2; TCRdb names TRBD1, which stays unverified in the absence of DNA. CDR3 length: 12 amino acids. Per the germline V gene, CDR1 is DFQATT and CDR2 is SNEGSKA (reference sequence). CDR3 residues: CSANAGAGELFF.

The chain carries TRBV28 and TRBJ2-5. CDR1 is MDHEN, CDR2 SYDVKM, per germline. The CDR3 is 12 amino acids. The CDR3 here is CASRSTVETQYF.

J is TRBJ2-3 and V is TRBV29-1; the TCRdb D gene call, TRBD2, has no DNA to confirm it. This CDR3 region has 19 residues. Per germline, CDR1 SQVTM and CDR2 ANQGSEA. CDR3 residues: CSVLGLLAGGISSTDTQYF.

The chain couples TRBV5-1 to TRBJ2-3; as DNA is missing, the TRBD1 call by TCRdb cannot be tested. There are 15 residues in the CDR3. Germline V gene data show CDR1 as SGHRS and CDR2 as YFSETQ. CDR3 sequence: CASSLTMGTTDTQYF.

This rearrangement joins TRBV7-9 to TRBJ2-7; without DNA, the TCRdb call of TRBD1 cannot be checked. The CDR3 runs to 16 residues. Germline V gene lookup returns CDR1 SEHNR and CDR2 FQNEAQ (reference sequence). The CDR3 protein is CASSLAWSGQGVEQYF.

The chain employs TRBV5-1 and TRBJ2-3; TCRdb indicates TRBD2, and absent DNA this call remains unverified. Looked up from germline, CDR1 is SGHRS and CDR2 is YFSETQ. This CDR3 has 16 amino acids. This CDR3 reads CASSAGLAGSTDTQYF.

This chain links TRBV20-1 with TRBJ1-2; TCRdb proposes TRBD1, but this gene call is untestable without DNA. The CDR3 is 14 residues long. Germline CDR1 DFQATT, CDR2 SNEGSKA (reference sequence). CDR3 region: CSARDLQENYGYTF.

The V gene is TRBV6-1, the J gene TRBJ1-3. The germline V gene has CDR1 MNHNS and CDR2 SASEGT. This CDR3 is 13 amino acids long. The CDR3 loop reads CASLEGPGNTIYF.

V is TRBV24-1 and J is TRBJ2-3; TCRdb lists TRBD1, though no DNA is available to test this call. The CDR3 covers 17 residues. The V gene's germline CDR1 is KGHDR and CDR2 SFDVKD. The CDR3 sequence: CATSDNRRDRGTDTQYF.